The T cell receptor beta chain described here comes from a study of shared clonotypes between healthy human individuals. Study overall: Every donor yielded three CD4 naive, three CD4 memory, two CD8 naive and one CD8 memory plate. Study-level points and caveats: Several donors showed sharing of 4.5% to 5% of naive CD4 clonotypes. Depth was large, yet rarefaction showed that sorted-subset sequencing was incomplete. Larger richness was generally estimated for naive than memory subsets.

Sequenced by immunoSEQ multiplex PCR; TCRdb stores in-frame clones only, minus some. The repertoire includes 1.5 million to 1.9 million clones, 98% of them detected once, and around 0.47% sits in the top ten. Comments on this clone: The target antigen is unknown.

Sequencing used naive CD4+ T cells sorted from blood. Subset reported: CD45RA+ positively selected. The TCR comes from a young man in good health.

CDR3 protein: CASRAGTPRTGELFF. In DNA, the CDR3 is TGTGCCAGCAGGGCTGGAACCCCCAGGACCGGGGAGCTGTTTTTT. The chain recombines TRBV2 with TRBJ2-2; D unresolved. The germline gives CDR1 SNHLY, CDR2 FYNNEI. Trimming took off 6 bases at V and 5 bases at J, with 16 bases between the two ends. CDR3 size: 15 residues.